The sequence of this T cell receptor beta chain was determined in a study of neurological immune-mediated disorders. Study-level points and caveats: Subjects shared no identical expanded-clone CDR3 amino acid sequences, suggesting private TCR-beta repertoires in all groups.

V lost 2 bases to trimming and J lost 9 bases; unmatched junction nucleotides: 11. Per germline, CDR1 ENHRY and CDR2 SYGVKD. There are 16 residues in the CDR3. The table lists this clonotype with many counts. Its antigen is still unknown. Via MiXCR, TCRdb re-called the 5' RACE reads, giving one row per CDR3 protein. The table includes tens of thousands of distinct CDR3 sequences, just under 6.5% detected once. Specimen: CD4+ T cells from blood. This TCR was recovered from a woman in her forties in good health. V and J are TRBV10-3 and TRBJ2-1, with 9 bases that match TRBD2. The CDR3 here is CAISEPAGGRDGEQFF. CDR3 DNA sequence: TGTGCCATCAGTGAGCCAGCGGGAGGACGGGATGGTGAGCAGTTCTTC.